The 20 T cell receptor beta chains listed next were all sequenced from one sample in a study of blood T cell repertoires in COVID-19 (dated by TCRdb to 2019 to 2021). The library was produced with the immunoSEQ multiplex PCR assay. TCRdb carries this immuneACCESS record with in-frame sequences only. Its versions omit some clonotypes, under half of them owing to an unresolved V gene in the studies checked, with the rest unexplained. This sample has roughly 80,000 clones in its table, and roughly 80% of those were observed once. The ten largest clones capture about 10% of the sample. Material for sequencing was peripheral blood. The receptor set was obtained from a human donor in a cohort sampled during active COVID-19.

The genes are TRBV5-4 and TRBJ1-1, with D possibly matching TRBD1 (6 bases). V was cut by 0 bases and J by 1 base, with 13 bases left in between. The V gene's germline CDR1 is SGHNT and CDR2 YYREEE (reference sequence). The CDR3 has 16 amino acids. CDR3: CASSLDRASRNTEAFF. The CDR3 DNA follows: TGTGCCAGCAGCTTGGACAGGGCATCCCGGAACACTGAAGCTTTCTTT.

The chain has TRBV2 and TRBJ1-4, with 11 bases identical to TRBD1. Germline assignment: CDR1 SNHLY and CDR2 FYNNEI. V shed 6 bases, J shed 0 bases, and the junction held 3 bases outside the gene matches. The CDR3 extends over 16 amino acids. The CDR3 sequence is CASRGQGAPTNEKLFF. In DNA, the CDR3 is TGTGCCAGCAGAGGACAGGGGGCGCCAACTAATGAAAAACTGTTTTTT.

The chain links TRBV4-1 to TRBJ1-2; the D is unclear. The CDR3 has 14 residues. CDR1 is MGHRA, CDR2 YSYEKL, per germline. V was cut by 0 bases and J by 2 bases, with 7 bases left in between. CDR3: CASSQDNGNYGYTF. CDR3 DNA: TGCGCCAGCAGCCAAGATAACGGGAACTATGGCTACACCTTC.

This rearrangement joins TRBV9 to TRBJ2-3, with 7 positions matching TRBD1. This CDR3 has 15 residues. The V gene end was trimmed by 0 bases and the J gene end by 1 base; junction bases not matched to a gene: 2. The V gene's germline CDR1 is SGDLS and CDR2 YYNGEE. The CDR3, as DNA: TGTGCCAGCAGCGTAGAGCAGGGGGGCACAGATACGCAGTATTTT. It encodes CASSVEQGGTDTQYF.

This chain joins TRBV7-6 and TRBJ2-7, with a tentative D call TRBD2 (5 bases). The CDR3 sequence is 13 residues long. V was pared by 5 bases and J by 3 bases, with 11 bases between. The germline gives CDR1 SGHVS, CDR2 FNYEAQ. The CDR3 sequence is CASSVGINYEQYF. The CDR3 nucleotides are TGTGCCAGCAGCGTCGGGATAAACTACGAGCAGTACTTC.

The J gene is TRBJ2-3, the V gene TRBV11-2, with 7 nucleotides matching TRBD2. The CDR3 runs to 19 residues. Germline trimming cut 3 bases from V and 1 base from J; bases unmatched to any gene: 16. CDR1 is SGHAT, CDR2 FQNNGV, per germline. CDR3 in DNA: TGTGCCAGCAGCTTCAACCTCGGCGGGAGCCGCACAGGCACAGATACGCAGTATTTT. Its protein product is CASSFNLGGSRTGTDTQYF.

The chain links TRBV4-1 to TRBJ1-1; 7 positions match TRBD1. Trimming took 6 bases from V and 2 from J; bases not matched to a gene: 3. The germline V gene has CDR1 MGHRA and CDR2 YSYEKL. The CDR3 contains 13 residues. The CDR3 loop is CASSRDSNTEAFF. The CDR3 DNA sequence: TGCGCCAGCAGTCGGGACAGTAACACTGAAGCTTTCTTT.

This clone was found once. This chain links TRBV29-1 with TRBJ2-7; D unresolved. Trimming left V 3 bases short and J 3 bases short, with 9 bases between. The CDR3 contains 12 residues. Germline assignment: CDR1 SQVTM and CDR2 ANQGSEA. In nucleotides, the CDR3 is TGCAGCGTTGAGGCAGAGGACTACGAGCAGTACTTC. Its protein product is CSVEAEDYEQYF.

This clone has more than one count but fewer than ten. The rearrangement uses TRBV6-5 and TRBJ1-1, with TRBD1 matching 12 bases. The length of the CDR3 is 15 residues. Per the germline V gene, CDR1 is MNHEY and CDR2 is SVGAGI. V trimming: 4 bases; J trimming: 6 bases; junction bases outside the gene matches: 6. The CDR3 region is CASSFRDRGLAEAFF. The DNA for the CDR3 is TGTGCCAGCAGTTTCCGGGACAGGGGGCTCGCTGAAGCTTTCTTT.

The genes are TRBV19 and TRBJ2-7, with D maybe TRBD1 (6 bases). There are 16 residues in the CDR3. Trimming pared 5 bases from V and 1 base from J, leaving 18 bases between. CDR1 and CDR2 from the germline V gene are LNHDA and SQIVND (reference sequence). CDR3 sequence: CASSPLVGGGSYEQYF. The CDR3 nucleotides read TGTGCCAGTAGTCCCTTGGTTGGGGGCGGGTCCTACGAGCAGTACTTC.

This rearrangement joins TRBV13 to TRBJ2-7; TRBD1 matches at 7 bases. This CDR3 is 15 amino acids long. CDR1 and CDR2 (germline): PRHDT, FYEKMQ (reference sequence). V lost 3 bases to trimming and J lost 4 bases; unmatched junction nucleotides: 9. The CDR3 protein is CASSFSGTGDYEQYF. As DNA, the CDR3 is TGTGCCAGCAGCTTCTCCGGTACAGGGGATTACGAGCAGTACTTC. Based on the CDR3 plus reference TRBV13 and TRBJ2-7, the full variable domain is AAGVIQSPRHLIKEKRETATLKCYPIPRHDTVYWYQQGPGQDPQFLISFYEKMQSDKGSIPDRFSAQQFSDYHSELNMSSLELGDSALYFCASSFSGTGDYEQYFGPGTRLTVT.

This chain connects TRBV30 to TRBJ1-2; D unclear. The germline gives CDR1 GTSNPN, CDR2 SVGIG (reference sequence). V was trimmed by 2 bases and J by 7 bases, leaving 17 bases between them. The CDR3 is 14 amino acids. In DNA form, the CDR3 reads TGTGCCTGGAGTACCTTCGGCAGGCGGGGTGGCTACACCTTC. Amino acid sequence: CAWSTFGRRGGYTF.

V usage is TRBV28 and J usage is TRBJ1-1; D possibly corresponds to TRBD1 (5 bases). This CDR3 is built from 12 residues. CDR1 is MDHEN and CDR2 is SYDVKM in the germline V gene. Trimming took 6 bases from V and 4 from J, leaving 9 bases between them. This CDR3 reads CASRSTVTEAFF. The CDR3 nucleotides read TGTGCCAGCAGATCGACAGTCACTGAAGCTTTCTTT.

This chain joins TRBV7-9 and TRBJ2-1; D possibly corresponds to TRBD1 (5 bases). V shed 1 base and J shed 7 bases, with 5 bases lying between them. There are 12 residues in the CDR3. In germline, CDR1 is SEHNR, CDR2 FQNEAQ (reference sequence). The CDR3 DNA follows: TGTGCCAGCAGCTTAGAGGGGAATGAGCAGTTCTTC. Its translation: CASSLEGNEQFF.

This clone was detected once. V is TRBV9 and J is TRBJ1-1; 9 nucleotides agree with TRBD1. Germline CDR1 is SGDLS and CDR2 is YYNGEE. CDR3 length: 13 residues. The V and J ends lost 6 bases and 6 bases, in that order; junction bases with no gene match: 6. The CDR3 loop is CASTGQGGPEAFF. In nucleotides, the CDR3 is TGTGCCAGCACGGGACAGGGAGGGCCTGAAGCTTTCTTT. Full variable domain (missing parts from reference TRBV9 and TRBJ1-1): DSGVTQTPKHLITATGQRVTLRCSPRSGDLSVYWYQQSLDQGLQFLIQYYNGEERAKGNILERFSAQQFPDLHSELNLSSLELGDSALYFCASTGQGGPEAFFGQGTRLTVV.

This clone has a handful of counts. The rearrangement joins TRBV5-1 to TRBJ2-2; a possible D gene is TRBD1 (5 bases). From germline, CDR1 is SGHRS and CDR2 YFSETQ. The ends were cut back, 4 bases at V and 5 bases at J, with 12 bases in the middle. There are 14 residues in the CDR3. The CDR3 is CASSTPTGTGELFF. The DNA for the CDR3 is TGCGCCAGCAGCACTCCAACAGGTACCGGGGAGCTGTTTTTT.

V gene TRBV6-5 combines with J gene TRBJ1-5, with 9 positions matching TRBD1. V shed 7 bases, J shed 4 bases, and the junction held 8 bases outside the gene matches. CDR1 MNHEY and CDR2 SVGAGI come from the germline V gene. CDR3 length equals 15 residues. CDR3 residues: CASIAGTGLNQPQHF. Here the CDR3 DNA reads TGTGCCAGCATCGCCGGGACAGGGTTAAATCAGCCCCAGCATTTT.

J is TRBJ1-5 and V is TRBV6-5; TRBD1 is a possible D gene (5 bases). CDR1 and CDR2 (germline): MNHEY, SVGAGI. V shed 6 bases and J shed 9 bases, with 12 bases lying between them. This CDR3 contains 12 residues. The CDR3 loop is CASRNPGGPQHF. The CDR3 DNA follows: TGTGCCAGCAGGAACCCCGGGGGGCCCCAGCATTTT.

The CDR3 sequence is CACGDRRNQPQHF. CDR3 DNA: TGTGCCTGCGGCGACAGGAGAAATCAGCCCCAGCATTTT. This chain connects TRBV30 to TRBJ1-5; possibly TRBD1 for D (6 bases). V lost 6 bases and J lost 4, with 13 bases in between. Germline values: CDR1 GTSNPN, CDR2 SVGIG (reference sequence). The CDR3 runs to 13 residues.

This clone was counted a few times. The chain links TRBV10-2 to TRBJ1-4; D not certain. V was shortened by 8 bases and J by 4 bases, with 14 bases between the two germline ends. Germline values: CDR1 WSHSY, CDR2 SAAADI. This CDR3 contains 14 residues. CDR3 nucleotide sequence: TGCGCCAGCGTACCGACGGGGAGTAATGAAAAACTGTTTTTT. This encodes CASVPTGSNEKLFF.